This TCR beta chain derives from a study of cytomegalovirus exposure and HLA in healthy donors. As concerns this clone: Antigen unknown.

The study ran its PCR with 60 Vbeta and 13 Jbeta primers. Per the original methods: Later reanalysis found 70 million to 95 million unique TCR beta chains, approximately 11 million of them shared. Produced via immunoSEQ multiplex PCR; TCRdb's table is partial and in-frame only. D and trimming were read from the DNA, whereas the V and J calls and clone size are those reported in that table. The profile covers about 160,000 clones, with around 83% appearing a single time and approximately 1% taken by the ten largest. CDR1 and CDR2 (germline): SNHLY, FYNNEI. V was pared by 2 bases and J by 2 bases, with 5 bases between. This CDR3 is built from 13 residues. The study's findings and limits: Some 150 TCR beta chains were listed as cytomegalovirus-associated. A later analysis found most CMV-associated TCR beta chains apparently HLA-restricted.

The receptor comes from a girl aged 2-10 years in good health and CMV-seropositive. V is TRBV2 and J is TRBJ2-3, with no clear D. What was sequenced was PBMCs. The CDR3 nucleotides are TGTGCCAGCAGTGAATACAACACAGATACGCAGTATTTT. Amino acids: CASSEYNTDTQYF.